The next 10 T cell receptor beta chains were all read from a single sample in a study of molecular identifiers for immune sequencing clone quantification. TCRdb called the PCR reads again in MiXCR, with one record for every CDR3 protein. The sample holds approximately 54,000 distinct CDR3 sequences; 20% to 25% are singletons and the top ten take approximately 1.9%. The sequenced material came from naive CD8+ T cells from blood, with Jurkat cell RNA spiked in. Noted subset: FACS-sorted CD8+CD4-CCR7+CD45RA+ naive T cells. These receptors were collected from a human donor in good health. Some libraries in this study had Jurkat cell RNA spiked in.

About this clonotype itself: A junction boundary mismatches the germline segment, possibly from a read error. The chain recombines TRBV4-3 with TRBJ1-3; D might be TRBD1 (5 bases). Germline CDR1 LGHNA, CDR2 YSLEER. This CDR3 contains 16 residues. CDR3 residues: CASSQGRDFTGNTLYF. CDR3 DNA sequence: TGCGCCAGCAGCCAAGGCCGGGACTTCACTGGAAACACCCTATATTTT.

The sample holds many counts of this clonotype. The rearrangement links TRBV29-1 to TRBJ2-1; 7 nucleotides line up with TRBD1. Unmatched junction bases numbered 9, after V lost 6 bases and J lost 13 bases. CDR1 is SQVTM and CDR2 is ANQGSEA in the germline V gene. The CDR3 spans 11 residues. The CDR3 region is CSVDRQGSQFF. The CDR3 DNA reads as TGCAGCGTCGACCGACAGGGAAGTCAGTTCTTC.

This clonotype was counted at least ten times. The chain has TRBV7-9 and TRBJ2-7; TRBD1 matches 11 bases. CDR1 is SEHNR and CDR2 is FQNEAQ in the germline V gene (reference sequence). This CDR3 region has 16 residues. The V gene end was trimmed by 0 bases and the J gene end by 3 bases; junction bases not matched to a gene: 4. CDR3: CASSLALGQGDYEQYF. CDR3 DNA: TGTGCCAGCAGCTTAGCTTTGGGACAGGGGGACTACGAGCAGTACTTC.

Note on this clonotype: A much larger clonotype is one base distant, so this may be a read error. V and J are TRBV29-1 and TRBJ2-7; D ambiguous. Trimming took 7 bases from V and 5 from J, leaving 9 bases between them. The CDR3 contains 10 residues. Germline V CDR1 and CDR2: SQVTM, ANQGSEA. The CDR3 here is CSAQVHEQYF. The CDR3 DNA reads as TGCAGCGCCCAAGTCCACGAGCAGTACTTC.

This clonotype was counted at least ten times. This rearrangement joins TRBV20-1 to TRBJ2-7; D gene unclear. Germline-derived CDR1 and CDR2 are DFQATT and SNEGSKA (reference sequence). V was clipped by 7 bases and J by 1 base, with 17 bases between them. The CDR3 has 14 residues. The CDR3 DNA follows: TGCAGTGTCCCCACGTTTCCGGGTTCCTACGAGCAGTACTTC. As protein: CSVPTFPGSYEQYF.

The chain uses TRBV11-2 and TRBJ2-1, with TRBD1 matching over 7 bases. The CDR3 loop spans 15 amino acids. Germline CDR1 is SGHAT and CDR2 is FQNNGV. J gave up 4 bases and V 5 bases, and 8 bases lay outside the gene matches. The CDR3 here is CASSAQPGQYNEQFF. The CDR3 DNA is TGTGCCAGCAGCGCCCAACCGGGACAGTACAATGAGCAGTTCTTC.

A word on this clonotype: This may be a read error: a much more frequent sequence differs by one nucleotide. V usage is TRBV7-9 and J usage is TRBJ2-2, with TRBD2 matching over 9 bases. The CDR3 has 14 amino acids. V lost 11 bases and J lost 7; bases outside the gene matches: 11. CDR1 and CDR2 from the germline V gene are SEHNR and FQNEAQ (reference sequence). CDR3: CARGLAGIGGELFF. CDR3 coding DNA: TGTGCCCGCGGGCTAGCGGGAATTGGCGGGGAGCTGTTTTTT.

The rearrangement links TRBV28 to TRBJ2-3; D could derive from TRBD1 or TRBD2 (5 bases each). Trimming cost V 5 bases and J 5 bases, with 20 bases left between them. The germline V gene has CDR1 MDHEN and CDR2 SYDVKM. The CDR3 contains 16 residues. CDR3 sequence reads: CASSTSTEGPQDTQYF. CDR3 coding DNA: TGTGCCAGCAGTACCTCGACAGAGGGTCCCCAAGATACGCAGTATTTT.

In its sample, this clonotype was seen many times. The chain employs TRBV13 and TRBJ2-7; no definite D call. The ends were cut back, 5 bases at V and 6 bases at J, with 11 bases in the middle. Germline V CDR1 and CDR2: PRHDT, FYEKMQ (reference sequence). The CDR3 extends over 12 amino acids. The CDR3 DNA reads TGTGCCAGCAGCCAACAGCGTTCCGAGCAGTACTTC. The encoded protein is CASSQQRSEQYF.

This clonotype appeared many times. The chain recombines TRBV6-2 or TRBV6-3 with TRBJ1-5; D is ambiguous. The CDR3 has 15 amino acids. Trimming took 6 bases from V and 6 from J, leaving 18 bases between them. CDR1 MNHEY and CDR2 SVGEGT come from the germline V gene. CDR3 DNA: TGTGCCAGCAGACCCCGGGGTAAGGCGGCTCAGCCCCAGCATTTT. This translates into CASRPRGKAAQPQHF.